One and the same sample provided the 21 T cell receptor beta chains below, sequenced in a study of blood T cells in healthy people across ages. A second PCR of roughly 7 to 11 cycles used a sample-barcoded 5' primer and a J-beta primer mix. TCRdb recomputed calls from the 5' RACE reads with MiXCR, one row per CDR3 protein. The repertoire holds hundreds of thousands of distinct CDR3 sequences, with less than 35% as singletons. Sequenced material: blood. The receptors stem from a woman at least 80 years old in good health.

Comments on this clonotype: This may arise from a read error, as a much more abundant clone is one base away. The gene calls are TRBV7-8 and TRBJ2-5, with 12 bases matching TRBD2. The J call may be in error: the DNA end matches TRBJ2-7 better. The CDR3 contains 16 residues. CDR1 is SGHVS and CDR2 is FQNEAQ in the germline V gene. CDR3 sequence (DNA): TGTGCCCGCAGCTACCGTCCTAGCGGGGGGGCCTACGAGCAGTACTTC. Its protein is CARSYRPSGGAYEQYF.

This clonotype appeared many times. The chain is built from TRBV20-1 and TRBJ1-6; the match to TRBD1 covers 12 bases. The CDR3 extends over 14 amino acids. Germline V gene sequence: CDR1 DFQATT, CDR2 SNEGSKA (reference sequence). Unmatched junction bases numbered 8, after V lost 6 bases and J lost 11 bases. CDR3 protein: CSASGQGASAPLHF. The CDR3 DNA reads TGCAGTGCGTCGGGACAGGGGGCCTCTGCACCCCTCCACTTT.

The CDR3 nucleotides are TGCAGTGCCCTACTAGCAGGGCGCATCGGGGAGCTGTTTTTT. The encoded protein is CSALLAGRIGELFF. This rearrangement joins TRBV20-1 to TRBJ2-2, with D perhaps TRBD2 (6 bases). The CDR3 has 14 amino acids. Germline assignment: CDR1 DFQATT and CDR2 SNEGSKA (reference sequence). Trimming pared 6 bases from V and 7 bases from J, leaving 18 bases between.

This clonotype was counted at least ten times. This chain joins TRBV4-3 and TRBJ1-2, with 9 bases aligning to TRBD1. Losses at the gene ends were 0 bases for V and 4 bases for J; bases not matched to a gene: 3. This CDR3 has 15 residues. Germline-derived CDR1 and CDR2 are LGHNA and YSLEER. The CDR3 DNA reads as TGCGCCAGCAGCCAAGAGTGGGGACAGGGCTATGGCTACACCTTC. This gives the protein CASSQEWGQGYGYTF.

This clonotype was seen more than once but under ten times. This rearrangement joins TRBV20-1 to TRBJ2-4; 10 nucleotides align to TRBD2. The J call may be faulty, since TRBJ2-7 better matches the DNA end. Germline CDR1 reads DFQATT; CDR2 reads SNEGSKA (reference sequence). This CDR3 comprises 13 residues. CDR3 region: CSARGTSDYEQYF. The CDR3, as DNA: TGCAGTGCTAGGGGGACTAGCGATTACGAGCAGTACTTC.

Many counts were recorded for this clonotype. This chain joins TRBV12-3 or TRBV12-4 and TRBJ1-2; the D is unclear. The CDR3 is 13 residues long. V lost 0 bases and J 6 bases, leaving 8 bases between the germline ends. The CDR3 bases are TGTGCCAGCAGTTTAGCGCCCATAAATGGCTACACCTTC. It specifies CASSLAPINGYTF.

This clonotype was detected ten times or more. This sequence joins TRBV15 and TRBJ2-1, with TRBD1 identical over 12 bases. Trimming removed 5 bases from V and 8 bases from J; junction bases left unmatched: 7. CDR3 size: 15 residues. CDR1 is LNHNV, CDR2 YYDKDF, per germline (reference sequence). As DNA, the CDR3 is TGTGCCACCAGCTCGTCGGGACAGGGGGCAGATGAGCAGTTCTTC. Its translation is CATSSSGQGADEQFF.

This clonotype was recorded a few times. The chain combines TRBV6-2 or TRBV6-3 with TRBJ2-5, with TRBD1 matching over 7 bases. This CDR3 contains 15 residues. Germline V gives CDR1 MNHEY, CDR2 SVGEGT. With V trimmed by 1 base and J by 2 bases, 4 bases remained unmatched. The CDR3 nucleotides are TGTGCCAGCAGTTACTTTGGCAGGGGGCAAGAGACCCAGTACTTC. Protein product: CASSYFGRGQETQYF.

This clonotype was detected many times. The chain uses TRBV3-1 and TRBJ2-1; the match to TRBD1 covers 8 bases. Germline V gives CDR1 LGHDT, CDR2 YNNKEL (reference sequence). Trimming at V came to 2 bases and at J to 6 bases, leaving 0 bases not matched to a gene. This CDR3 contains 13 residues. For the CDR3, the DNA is TGTGCCAGCAGCCAACAGGGGGCCAATGAGCAGTTCTTC. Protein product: CASSQQGANEQFF.

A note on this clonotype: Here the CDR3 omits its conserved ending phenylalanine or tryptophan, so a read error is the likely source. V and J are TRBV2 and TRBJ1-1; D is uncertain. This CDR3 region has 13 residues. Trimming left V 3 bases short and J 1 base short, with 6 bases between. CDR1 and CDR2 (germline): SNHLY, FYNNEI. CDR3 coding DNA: TGTGCCAGCAGTGATAACAGGAACACTGAAGCTTTCATT. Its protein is CASSDNRNTEAFI.

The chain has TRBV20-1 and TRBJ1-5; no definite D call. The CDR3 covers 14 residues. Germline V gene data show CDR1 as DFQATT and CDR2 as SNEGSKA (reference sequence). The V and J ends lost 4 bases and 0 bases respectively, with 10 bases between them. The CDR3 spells CSAKDVYSNQPQHF. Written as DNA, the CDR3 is TGCAGTGCTAAGGACGTCTATAGCAATCAGCCCCAGCATTTT.

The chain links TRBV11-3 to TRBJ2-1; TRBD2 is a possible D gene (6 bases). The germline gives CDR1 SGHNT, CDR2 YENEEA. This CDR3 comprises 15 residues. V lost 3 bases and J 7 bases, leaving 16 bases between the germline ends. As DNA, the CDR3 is TGTGCCAGCAGCTTTGGCCTCGGAGGGGAGAATGAGCAGTTCTTC. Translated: CASSFGLGGENEQFF.

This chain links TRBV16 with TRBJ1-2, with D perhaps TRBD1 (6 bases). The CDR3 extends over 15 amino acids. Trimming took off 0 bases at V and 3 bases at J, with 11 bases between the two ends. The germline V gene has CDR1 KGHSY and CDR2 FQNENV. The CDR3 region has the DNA TGTGCCAGCAGCCAATCGATTAGGGGGGACTATGGCTACACCTTC. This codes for CASSQSIRGDYGYTF.

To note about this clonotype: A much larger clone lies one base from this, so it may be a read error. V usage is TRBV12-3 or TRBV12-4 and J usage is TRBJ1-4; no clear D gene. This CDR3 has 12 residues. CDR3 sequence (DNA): TGTGCCAGCAGCCCGGCTTATGAAAAACGGTTTTTT. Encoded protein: CASSPAYEKRFF.

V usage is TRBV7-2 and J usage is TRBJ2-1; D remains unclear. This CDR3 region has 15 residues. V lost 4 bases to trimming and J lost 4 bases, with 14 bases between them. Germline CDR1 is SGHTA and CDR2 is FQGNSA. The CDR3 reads CASSYVGLGYNEQFF. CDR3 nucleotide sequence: TGTGCCAGCAGCTACGTGGGTTTGGGTTACAATGAGCAGTTCTTC.

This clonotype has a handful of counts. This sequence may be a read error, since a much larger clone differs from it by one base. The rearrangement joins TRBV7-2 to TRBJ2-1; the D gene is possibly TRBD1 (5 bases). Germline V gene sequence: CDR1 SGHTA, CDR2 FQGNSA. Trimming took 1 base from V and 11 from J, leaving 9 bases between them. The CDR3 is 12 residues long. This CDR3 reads CASSLGGEKQFF. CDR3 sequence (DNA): TGTGCCAGCAGCTTAGGGGGCGAGAAGCAGTTCTTC.

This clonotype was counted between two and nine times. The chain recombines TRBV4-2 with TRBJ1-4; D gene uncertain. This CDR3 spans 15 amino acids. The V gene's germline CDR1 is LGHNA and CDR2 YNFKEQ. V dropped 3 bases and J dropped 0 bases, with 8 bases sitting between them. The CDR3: CASSHDRATNEKLFF. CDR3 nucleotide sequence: TGTGCCAGCAGCCATGACCGTGCAACTAATGAAAAACTGTTTTTT.

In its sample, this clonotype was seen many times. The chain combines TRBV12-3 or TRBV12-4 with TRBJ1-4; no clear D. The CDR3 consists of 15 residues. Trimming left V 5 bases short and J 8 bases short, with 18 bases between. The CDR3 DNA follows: TGTGCCAGCAGTGCTCCGAACGGACCCGACGAAAAACTGTTTTTT. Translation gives CASSAPNGPDEKLFF.

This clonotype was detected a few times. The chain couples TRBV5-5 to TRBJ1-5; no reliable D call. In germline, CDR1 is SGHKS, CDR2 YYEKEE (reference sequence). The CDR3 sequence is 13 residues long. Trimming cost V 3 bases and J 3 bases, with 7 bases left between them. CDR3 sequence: CASSSTFNQPQHF. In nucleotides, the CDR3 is TGTGCCAGCAGCTCCACTTTCAATCAGCCCCAGCATTTT.

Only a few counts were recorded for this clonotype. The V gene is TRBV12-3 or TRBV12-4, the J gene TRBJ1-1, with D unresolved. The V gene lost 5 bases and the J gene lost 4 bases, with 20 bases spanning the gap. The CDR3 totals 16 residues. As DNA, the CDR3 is TGTGCCAGCAGTGTCGCCCTAGTGGGTGCCGGCACTGAAGCTTTCTTT. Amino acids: CASSVALVGAGTEAFF.

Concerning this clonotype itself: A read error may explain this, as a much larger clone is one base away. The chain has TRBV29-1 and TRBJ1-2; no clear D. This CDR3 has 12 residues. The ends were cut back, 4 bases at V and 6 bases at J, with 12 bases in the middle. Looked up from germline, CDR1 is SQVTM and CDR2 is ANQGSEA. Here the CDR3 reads CSVAGSENGYTF. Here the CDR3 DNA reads TGCAGCGTTGCCGGGAGTGAAAATGGCTACACCTTC.